This T cell receptor beta chain was identified in a study of blood T cells in healthy people across ages. Healthy Caucasians from Russia aged about 6 to 90 served as donors. A J-beta primer mix and a sample-barcoded 5' primer were used in a second PCR of roughly 6 to 11 cycles. Each cDNA molecule carried a tag from a template-switch adaptor that contained 12 random nucleotides. TCRdb re-analysed the 5' RACE reads in MiXCR, keeping a single row per CDR3 protein. The data show roughly 900,000 distinct CDR3 sequences, around 48% seen once. The study's findings and limits: Naive T cell percentage showed a strong correlation with TCR beta diversity.

In this sample, this clonotype turned up many times. The antigen is not known. The V and J ends lost 3 bases and 3 bases respectively, with 9 bases between them. Germline values: CDR1 SGHAT, CDR2 FQNNGV. This CDR3 is 13 amino acids long. The specimen sequenced was blood. The chain combines TRBV11-2 with TRBJ2-7; D may be TRBD1 (5 bases). The sequence was collected from a young man in good health. The CDR3 nucleotides read TGTGCCAGCAGCTTTGGACATCGCTACGAGCAGTACTTC. Translated, it gives CASSFGHRYEQYF.